This TCR beta chain emerged from a study of CD8 T cells in ankylosing spondylitis. Study results and limitations: What seemed typical of ankylosing spondylitis blood was a TCR beta motif built from 8 or 9 highly homologous variants. CD8+ by phenotype, disease-linked clones were relatively rare in peripheral blood. From matched ankylosing spondylitis synovial fluid, disease-linked clones were reportedly recovered at significantly enriched levels. Earlier work had already found some motif variants in reactive arthritis synovial fluid and blood.

For TCR beta, libraries came from quantitative 5'-RACE with molecular barcodes. TCRdb itself ran the 5' RACE reads through MiXCR, one entry per CDR3 protein. Of around 440,000 distinct CDR3 sequences in the sample, 15% to 20% were seen once. As to this clonotype: What it binds is unknown.

Sequencing was done on a sample of blood, either unsorted or a sorted T cell fraction (not recorded which). The TCR sequence derives from a male donor with ankylosing spondylitis.

CDR3 nucleotides: TGTGCCAGCAGCTCCGCAGGGGGCTTGAACACTGAAGCTTTCTTT. Translating it yields CASSSAGGLNTEAFF. The chain recombines TRBV7-9 with TRBJ1-1; 8 bases are shared with TRBD1. The germline V gene encodes CDR1 SEHNR and CDR2 FQNEAQ (reference sequence). J was trimmed by 0 bases and V by 4 bases; bases with no gene match: 4. CDR3 length equals 15 residues.